This T cell receptor (beta chain) appears in the sequencing data of a study of CD8 T cells in ankylosing spondylitis (dated by TCRdb to 2016 to 2017). A note on the overall study: T cell receptor beta repertoires were profiled in healthy donors and ankylosing spondylitis patients so that disease-linked TCR variants could be found. The whole study cohort included over a hundred healthy donors and around 24 ankylosing spondylitis patients. Peripheral blood was sampled, and synovial fluid was additionally collected from ankylosing spondylitis patients.

Beyond this particular receptor, the publication reports: A TCR beta motif made up of several highly homologous amino acid variants appeared to be characteristic of blood from ankylosing spondylitis patients. The disease-linked clones had a CD8+ phenotype and were found at relatively low frequencies in peripheral blood. Significant enrichment of the disease-linked clones was reported in matched synovial fluid samples from ankylosing spondylitis patients. Some motif variants were previously reported in synovial fluid and blood of reactive arthritis patients, suggesting common disease-initiation mechanisms.

CDR1 and CDR2 (MGHRA, YSYEKL) derive from the germline V gene. From V the trimming removes 4 bases and from J it removes 3 bases, while the gene matches leave 8 bases of the junction unaccounted for. CDR3 length: 16 amino acids, cysteine to phenylalanine. The only DNA kept is the CDR3, 48 bases in frame from the first base. Concerning this clonotype: Its antigen is still unknown. Base qualities are not provided; no much larger clone lies one nucleotide away.

Instrument on record: Illumina HiSeq 2500. Quantitative 5'-RACE with molecular barcodes was used to prepare TCR beta libraries. In the original analysis: A new computational method, built on a probabilistic model of VDJ rearrangement, was used to identify disease-linked TCR variants. TCRdb took the public reads, trimmed them with fastp at Q25, ran MiXCR for clone calling and kept in-frame beta chains. Every entry covers one CDR3 protein and lists the most common genes and DNA from its rows. These V and J calls are TCRdb output, not the study's own analysis. For this sample the table gives around 250,000 distinct CDR3 sequences, of which over 15% were detected only once. The leading ten clones occupy under 40% of the sample.

The rearranged chain carries TRBV4-1 and TRBJ2-1, with 8 bases matching TRBD2. The specimen was blood, either unsorted or a sorted T cell fraction (not recorded which). The origin of this receptor is a male donor with ankylosing spondylitis or in good health (not recorded which). In nucleotide form, the sequence is TGCGCCAGCAGCCCAGCTGGACTAGCTTACTACAATGAGCAGTTCTTC. It specifies CASSPAGLAYYNEQFF.